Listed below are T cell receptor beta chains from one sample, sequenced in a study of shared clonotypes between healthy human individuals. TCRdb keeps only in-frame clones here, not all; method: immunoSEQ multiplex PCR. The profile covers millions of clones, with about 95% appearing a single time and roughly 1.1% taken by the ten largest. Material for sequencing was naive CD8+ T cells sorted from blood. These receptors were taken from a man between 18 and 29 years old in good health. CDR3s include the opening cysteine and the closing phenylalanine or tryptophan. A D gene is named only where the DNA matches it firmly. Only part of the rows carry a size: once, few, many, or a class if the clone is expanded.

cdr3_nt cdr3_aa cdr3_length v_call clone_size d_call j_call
TGTGCCTGGAGTGAAGGTTATAGCAATCAGCCCCAGCATTTT CAWSEGYSNQPQHF 14 TRBV30 - - TRBJ1-5
TGCGCCAGTTCCCTAGCGGGAGGAACCTACGAGCAGTACTTC CASSLAGGTYEQYF 14 TRBV4-1 - TRBD2 TRBJ2-7
TGTGCCAGCAGTTACTCCCGTCCCAATCAAGAGACCCAGTACTTC CASSYSRPNQETQYF 15 TRBV6-5 once - TRBJ2-5
TGTGCCAGCAGTTTGGGACAGGGGGACTACGAGCAGTACTTC CASSLGQGDYEQYF 14 TRBV6-5 - TRBD1 TRBJ2-7
TGTGCCAGCAGCCCGCGGGGGGATAATGAAAAACTGTTTTTT CASSPRGDNEKLFF 14 TRBV7-9 - - TRBJ1-4
TGCGCCAGCAGTGACGGTGAGACCCAGTACTTC CASSDGETQYF 11 TRBV10-2 - - TRBJ2-5
TGTGCCAGCAGTGAAGGTGGGCAGTATAGCAATCAGCCCCAGCATTTT CASSEGGQYSNQPQHF 16 TRBV2 - - TRBJ1-5
TGTGCCAGCAGTGGGGGGGCTAGGACGGGCAGCTCCTACGAGCAGTACTTC CASSGGARTGSSYEQYF 17 TRBV2 - - TRBJ2-7
TGTGCCACCAGCAGAGATCGAGTGACAGCGAACACCGGGGAGCTGTTTTTT CATSRDRVTANTGELFF 17 TRBV15 - - TRBJ2-2
TGTGCCAGCAGTTACTCGATAGAAAACACTGAAGCTTTCTTT CASSYSIENTEAFF 14 TRBV6-6 - - TRBJ1-1
TGTGCCAGCAGTCCCGGGACAGGGGGCGGTTCCTATAATTCACCCCTCCACTTT CASSPGTGGGSYNSPLHF 18 TRBV27 - TRBD1 TRBJ1-6
TGTGCCAGCAGTCCCCCGGGATTGGACGGATTCTATGGCTACACCTTC CASSPPGLDGFYGYTF 16 TRBV2 - - TRBJ1-2
TGCGCCAGCAGCCAAGATCCTAGGAGCTCCTACGAGCAGTACTTC CASSQDPRSSYEQYF 15 TRBV4-1 - - TRBJ2-7
TGTGCCAGCAGGTCGGGGACAGGGGGCAATCAGCCCCAGCATTTT CASRSGTGGNQPQHF 15 TRBV28 - TRBD1 TRBJ1-5
TGTGCCAGCAGCCCCGGGACAGGGGAATCACCCCTCCACTTT CASSPGTGESPLHF 14 TRBV7-9 - TRBD1 TRBJ1-6
TGTGCCAGCGCTTCCGGGGAGCTGTTTTTT CASASGELFF 10 TRBV11-1 - - TRBJ2-2